The clone carrying this TCR beta chain has at least ten counts. TCRbeta library preparation incorporated unique molecular identifiers. Each CDR3 protein gets one entry after TCRdb re-called the PCR reads with MiXCR. This table has over 200,000 distinct CDR3 sequences, approximately 9.5% appearing once. These data originate in a study of T-cell reconstitution after alpha-beta-depleted transplantation in children. The TCR comes from a human donor who donated a stem cell graft to a child with acute lymphoblastic leukemia. Source: PBMCs from the stem cell graft donor, taken from the stem cell graft.

The CDR3, as DNA: TGCGCCACCCGAGGGGGCACAGCTGATGGCTACACCTTC. It yields the protein CATRGGTADGYTF. The J gene is TRBJ1-2, the V gene TRBV5-1, with 7 bases fitting TRBD1. The germline CDR1 and CDR2 sequences are SGHRS and YFSETQ. The CDR3 has 13 amino acids. Losses at the gene ends were 9 bases for V and 6 bases for J; bases not matched to a gene: 11.